In this sample, the clone carrying this TCR beta chain turned up a few times. Its antigen is currently unknown. These data belong to a study of radiotherapy plus CTLA-4 blockade in lung cancer. Across the study: Disease control was present in roughly 29% of patients, and objective responses in around 18%. General study results and limits: Blood TCR clones of tumor origin expanded after radiotherapy plus ipilimumab. Early blood T cell clone dynamics, with interferon-beta, were reported to best predict response.

Assay used: immunoSEQ multiplex PCR; TCRdb lists only in-frame clones, some missing. The table includes approximately 89,000 clones, over 75% detected once. Focal radiation with ipilimumab CTLA-4 blockade was given to patients with chemo-refractory metastatic non-small-cell lung cancer. This clonotype was obtained from a human donor with non-small cell lung cancer that progressed on radiotherapy plus ipilimumab. This specimen consisted of peripheral blood, obtained from a patient treated with radiotherapy plus ipilimumab.

CDR3 amino acids: CASSRTGEKLFF. CDR3 bases: TGTGCCAGCAGCAGGACAGGGGAAAAACTGTTTTTT. J is TRBJ1-4 and V is TRBV7-6, with 8 bases matching TRBD1. V trimming: 5 bases; J trimming: 8 bases; junction bases outside the gene matches: 1. This CDR3 region has 12 residues. CDR1 is SGHVS, CDR2 FNYEAQ, per germline.